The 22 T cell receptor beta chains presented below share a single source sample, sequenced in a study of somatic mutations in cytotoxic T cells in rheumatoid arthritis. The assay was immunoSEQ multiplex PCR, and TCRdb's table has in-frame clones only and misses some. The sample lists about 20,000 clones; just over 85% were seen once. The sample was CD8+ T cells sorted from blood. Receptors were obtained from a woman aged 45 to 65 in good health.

The CDR3 DNA is TGTGCCAGCAGCGTAGGAGGGTCCTACGAGCAGTACTTC. As protein: CASSVGGSYEQYF. The rearrangement uses TRBV9 and TRBJ2-7; maybe TRBD2 (5 bases). Trimming removed 0 bases from V and 1 base from J, with 5 bases in between. Germline V gives CDR1 SGDLS, CDR2 YYNGEE. The CDR3 has 13 amino acids.

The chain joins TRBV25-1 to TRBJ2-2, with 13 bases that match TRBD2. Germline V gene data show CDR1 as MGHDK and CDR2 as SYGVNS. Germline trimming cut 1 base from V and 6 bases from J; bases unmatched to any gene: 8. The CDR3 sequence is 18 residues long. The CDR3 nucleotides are TGTGCCAGCAGTGAATTTTGGACTAGCGGGGGTGGCGCCGGGGAGCTGTTTTTT. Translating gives CASSEFWTSGGGAGELFF.

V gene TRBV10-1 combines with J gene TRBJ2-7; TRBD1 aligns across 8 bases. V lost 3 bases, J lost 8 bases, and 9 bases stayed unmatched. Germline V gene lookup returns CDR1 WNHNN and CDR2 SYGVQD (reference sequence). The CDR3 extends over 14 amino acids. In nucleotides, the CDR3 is TGCGCCAGCAGTGATTTCGGACAGGGCAGTAAGCAGTACTTC. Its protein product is CASSDFGQGSKQYF.

CDR3 in amino acids: CASSQGGGNQPQHF. The CDR3 coding sequence is TGTGCCAGCAGCCAGGGAGGAGGCAATCAGCCCCAGCATTTT. This sequence joins TRBV28 and TRBJ1-5; D may be TRBD1 (5 bases). The CDR3 covers 14 residues. The V and J ends lost 6 bases and 2 bases respectively, with 11 bases between them. CDR1 is MDHEN, CDR2 SYDVKM, per germline.

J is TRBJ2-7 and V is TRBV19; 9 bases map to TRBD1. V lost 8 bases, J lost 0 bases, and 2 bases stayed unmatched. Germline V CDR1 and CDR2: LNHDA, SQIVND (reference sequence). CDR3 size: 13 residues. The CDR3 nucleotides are TGTGCCAGTGGGACAGGGAGCTCCTACGAGCAGTACTTC. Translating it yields CASGTGSSYEQYF.

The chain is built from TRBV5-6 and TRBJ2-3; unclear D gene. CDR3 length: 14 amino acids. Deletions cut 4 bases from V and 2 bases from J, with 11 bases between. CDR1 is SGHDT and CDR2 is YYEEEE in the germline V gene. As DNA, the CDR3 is TGTGCCAGCAGCCGTCCCGGGTCCACAGATACGCAGTATTTT. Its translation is CASSRPGSTDTQYF.

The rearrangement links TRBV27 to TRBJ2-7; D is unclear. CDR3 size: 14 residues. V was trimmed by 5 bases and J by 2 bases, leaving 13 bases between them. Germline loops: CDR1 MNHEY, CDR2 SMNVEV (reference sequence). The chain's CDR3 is CASSPDFLAYEQYV. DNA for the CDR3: TGTGCCAGCAGTCCGGATTTTTTGGCCTACGAGCAGTACGTC.

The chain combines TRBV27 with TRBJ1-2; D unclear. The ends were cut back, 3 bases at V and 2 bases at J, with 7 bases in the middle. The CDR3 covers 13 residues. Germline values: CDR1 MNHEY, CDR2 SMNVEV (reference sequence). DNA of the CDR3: TGTGCCAGCAGTTTTGCGCGGAACTATGGCTACACCTTC. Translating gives CASSFARNYGYTF.

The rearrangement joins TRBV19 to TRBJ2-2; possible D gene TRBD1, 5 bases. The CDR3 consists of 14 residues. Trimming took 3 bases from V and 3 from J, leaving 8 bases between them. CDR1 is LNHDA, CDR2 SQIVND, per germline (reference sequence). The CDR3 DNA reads TGTGCCAGTAGTATTCGACAGTACACCGGGGAGCTGTTTTTT. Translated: CASSIRQYTGELFF. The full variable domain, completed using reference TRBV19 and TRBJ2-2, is DGGITQSPKYLFRKEGQNVTLSCEQNLNHDAMYWYRQDPGQGLRLIYYSQIVNDFQKGDIAEGYSVSREKKESFPLTVTSAQKNPTAFYLCASSIRQYTGELFFGEGSRLTVL.

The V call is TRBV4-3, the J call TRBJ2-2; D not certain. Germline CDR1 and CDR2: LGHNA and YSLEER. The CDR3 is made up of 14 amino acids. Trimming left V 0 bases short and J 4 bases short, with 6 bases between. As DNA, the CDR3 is TGCGCCAGCAGCCAAGATAGGGCCACCGGGGAGCTGTTTTTT. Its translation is CASSQDRATGELFF.

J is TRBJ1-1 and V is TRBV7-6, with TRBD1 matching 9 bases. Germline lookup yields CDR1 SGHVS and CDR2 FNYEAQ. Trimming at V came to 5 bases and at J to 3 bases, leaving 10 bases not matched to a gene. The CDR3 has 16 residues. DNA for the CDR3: TGTGCCAGCAGCCCTCCGGGACAGGGAGGGGACACTGAAGCTTTCTTT. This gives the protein CASSPPGQGGDTEAFF.

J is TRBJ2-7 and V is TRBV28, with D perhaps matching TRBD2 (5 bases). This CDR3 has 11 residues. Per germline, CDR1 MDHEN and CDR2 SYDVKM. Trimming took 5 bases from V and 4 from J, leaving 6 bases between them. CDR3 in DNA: TGTGCCAGCAGTGAGGGTTACGAGCAGTACGTC. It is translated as CASSEGYEQYV.

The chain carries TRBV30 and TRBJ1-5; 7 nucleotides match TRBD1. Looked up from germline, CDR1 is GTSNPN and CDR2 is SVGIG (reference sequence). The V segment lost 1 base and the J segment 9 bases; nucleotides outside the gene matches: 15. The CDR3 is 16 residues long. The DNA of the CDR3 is TGTGCCTGGAGTGCCCCTCCGGGACAGCTCAATGCGCCCCAGCATTTT. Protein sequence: CAWSAPPGQLNAPQHF.

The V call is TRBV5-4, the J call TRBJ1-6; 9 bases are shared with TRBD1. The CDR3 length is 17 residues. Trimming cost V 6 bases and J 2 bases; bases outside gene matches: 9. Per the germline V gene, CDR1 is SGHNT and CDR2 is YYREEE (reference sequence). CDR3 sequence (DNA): TGTGCCAGCAACCTAGGACAGGGGATTACCTATAATTCACCCCTCCACTTT. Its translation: CASNLGQGITYNSPLHF.

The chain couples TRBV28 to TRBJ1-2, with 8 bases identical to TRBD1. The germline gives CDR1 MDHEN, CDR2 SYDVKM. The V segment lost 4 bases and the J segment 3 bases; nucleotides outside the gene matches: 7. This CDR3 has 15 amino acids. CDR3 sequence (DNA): TGTGCCAGCAGTTCCCACAGGGGGGGATACTATGGCTACACCTTC. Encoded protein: CASSSHRGGYYGYTF.

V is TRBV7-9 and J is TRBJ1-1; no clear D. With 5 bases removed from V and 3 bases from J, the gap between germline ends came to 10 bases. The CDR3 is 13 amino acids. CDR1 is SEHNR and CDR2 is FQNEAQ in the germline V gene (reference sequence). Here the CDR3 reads CASSPRAYTEAFF. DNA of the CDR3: TGTGCCAGCAGCCCCCGGGCCTACACTGAAGCTTTCTTT.

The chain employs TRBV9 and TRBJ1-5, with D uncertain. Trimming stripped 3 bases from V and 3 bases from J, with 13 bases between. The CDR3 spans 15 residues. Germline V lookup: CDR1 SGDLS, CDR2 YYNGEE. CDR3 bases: TGTGCCAGCAGCGCAGGAGGGCACACCAATCAGCCCCAGCATTTT. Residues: CASSAGGHTNQPQHF. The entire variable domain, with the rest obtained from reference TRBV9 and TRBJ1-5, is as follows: DSGVTQTPKHLITATGQRVTLRCSPRSGDLSVYWYQQSLDQGLQFLIQYYNGEERAKGNILERFSAQQFPDLHSELNLSSLELGDSALYFCASSAGGHTNQPQHFGDGTRLSIL.

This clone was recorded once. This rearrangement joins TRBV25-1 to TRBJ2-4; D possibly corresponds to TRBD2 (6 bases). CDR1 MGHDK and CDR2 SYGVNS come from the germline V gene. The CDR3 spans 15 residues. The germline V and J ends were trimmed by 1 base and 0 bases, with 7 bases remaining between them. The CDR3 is CASSEFGGAKNIQYF. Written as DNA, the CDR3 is TGTGCCAGCAGTGAATTCGGGGGAGCCAAAAACATTCAGTACTTC.

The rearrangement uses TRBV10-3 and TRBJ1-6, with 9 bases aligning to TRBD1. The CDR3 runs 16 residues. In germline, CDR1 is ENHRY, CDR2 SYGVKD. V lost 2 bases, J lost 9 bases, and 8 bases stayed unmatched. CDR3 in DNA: TGTGCCATCAGTGAGCGACGGACAGGGGATACTTCACCCCTCCACTTT. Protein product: CAISERRTGDTSPLHF.

CDR3 coding DNA: TGTGCCAGCAGTTTCGGAAGCGAAGCTTTCTTT. Translated, it gives CASSFGSEAFF. J is TRBJ1-1 and V is TRBV28; D remains unclear. There are 11 residues in the CDR3. V lost 3 bases and J 8 bases, leaving 7 bases between the germline ends. In germline, CDR1 is MDHEN, CDR2 SYDVKM.

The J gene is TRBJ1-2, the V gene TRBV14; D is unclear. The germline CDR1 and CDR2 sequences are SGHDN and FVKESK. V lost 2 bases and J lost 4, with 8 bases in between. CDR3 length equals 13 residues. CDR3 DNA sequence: TGTGCCAGCAGCCAAAGGGCGTCCTATGGCTACACCTTC. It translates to CASSQRASYGYTF.

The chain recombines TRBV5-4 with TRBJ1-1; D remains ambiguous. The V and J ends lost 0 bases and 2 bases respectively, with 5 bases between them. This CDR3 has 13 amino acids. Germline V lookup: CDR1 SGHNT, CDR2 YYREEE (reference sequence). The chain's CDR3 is CASSLDFNTEAFF. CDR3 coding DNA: TGTGCCAGCAGCTTGGATTTTAACACTGAAGCTTTCTTT.